Described below is a single T cell receptor beta chain sequence and its context. Trimming cost V 6 bases and J 6 bases; bases outside gene matches: 10. The CDR3 is 15 residues long. Germline V lookup: CDR1 SEHNR, CDR2 FQNEAQ (reference sequence). The data are from a study of shared clonotypes between healthy human individuals. Clones were sequenced by immunoSEQ multiplex PCR, and TCRdb holds only the in-frame ones, with some missing. Of about 1.5 million clones listed, approximately 96% are singletons. All the donors were Caucasian adults who lived in Nashville, Tennessee. This clonotype was sampled from a man aged 30-40 years in good health. Sequencing was performed on naive CD4+ T cells sorted from blood. The subset: CD45RA+ positively selected. The V call is TRBV7-9, the J call TRBJ2-2; TRBD1 aligns across 7 bases. Here the CDR3 reads CASSRSGGWPGELFF. The CDR3 bases are TGTGCCAGCAGTCGTTCAGGGGGATGGCCCGGGGAGCTGTTTTTT. The whole variable domain, remainder taken from reference TRBV7-9 and TRBJ2-2, is DTGVSQNPRHKITKRGQNVTFRCDPISEHNRLYWYRQTLGQGPEFLTYFQNEAQLEKSRLLSDRFSAERPKGSFSTLEIQRTEQGDSAMYLCASSRSGGWPGELFFGEGSRLTVL.